The following is a T cell receptor (beta chain) sequence with its context. Since no conserved phenylalanine or tryptophan closes the CDR3, a read error is the likely cause. Using its own MiXCR run on the 5' RACE reads, TCRdb lists one record per CDR3 protein. The table includes about 7,200 distinct CDR3 sequences, approximately 42% detected once. This sequence originates from a female donor with breast cancer. The sequenced sample was memory CD4+ T cells sorted from blood. Regarding subset: memory CD4+ T cells, CD4+CD45RO+CD25-.

CDR3 DNA sequence: TGTGCCAGCAGTTACGACCCCCAAGAGACCCAGTACTGC. As protein: CASSYDPQETQYC. V gene TRBV7-2 combines with J gene TRBJ2-5; D is unclear. This CDR3 has 13 amino acids. The germline V and J ends were trimmed by 6 bases and 1 base, with 9 bases remaining between them. In germline, CDR1 is SGHTA, CDR2 FQGNSA.